This T cell receptor (beta chain) was captured by sequencing in a study of cytomegalovirus exposure and HLA in healthy donors. General study findings and limits: It was in a later analysis that TCR association rates were seen to vary by HLA locus, highest for DRB1 and lowest for HLA-C. Donors belonging to an Asian-associated ancestry cluster reportedly showed fewer N-insertions in productive TCRs than the 666-donor mean, according to what a later analysis found.

This PCR relied on a set of 60 Vbeta primers and 13 Jbeta primers. The protocol was immunoSEQ multiplex PCR, while the TCRdb copy is restricted to in-frame clones and leaves out a portion. Of 85,000 to 130,000 clones listed, over 9.5% are singletons. A word on this clone: Its specificity is not known.

The CDR3 is 15 residues long. V lost 3 bases and J 1 base, leaving 9 bases between the germline ends. Germline assignment: CDR1 MRHNA and CDR2 SNTAGT. The gene calls are TRBV6-4 and TRBJ2-2; weak D call: TRBD2 (6 bases). The sequenced sample consisted of PBMCs. The clonotype was recovered from a man aged 35 to 55 in good health and CMV-seropositive. The CDR3 here is CASSEGSGNTGELFF. CDR3 DNA: TGTGCCAGCAGTGAAGGTAGCGGGAACACCGGGGAGCTGTTTTTT.